Listed here are 29 T cell receptor beta chains from one sample, sequenced in a study of blood T cell repertoires in COVID-19. Sequencing was performed with immunoSEQ multiplex PCR; in TCRdb, only in-frame clones are kept and a portion is missing. The sample contains approximately 240,000 clones, around 84% of which appear only once. Sequencing input: peripheral blood. The receptor source for this set is an elderly woman with active or convalescent COVID-19.

V gene TRBV30 combines with J gene TRBJ1-2, with D maybe TRBD1 (5 bases). The CDR3 is 12 amino acids. Trimming pared 7 bases from V and 1 base from J, leaving 10 bases between. The germline gives CDR1 GTSNPN, CDR2 SVGIG (reference sequence). CDR3: CALGVYNYGYTF. The CDR3 coding sequence is TGTGCCTTAGGGGTCTATAACTATGGCTACACCTTC.

This chain links TRBV28 with TRBJ1-4; 11 positions agree with TRBD1. There are 15 residues in the CDR3. V lost 8 bases to trimming and J lost 2 bases; unmatched junction nucleotides: 4. Germline values: CDR1 MDHEN, CDR2 SYDVKM. Written as DNA, the CDR3 is TGTGCCAGCGGACAGGGGGCGCCCACTAATGAAAAACTGTTTTTT. Translated: CASGQGAPTNEKLFF.

The rearrangement uses TRBV12-3 or TRBV12-4 and TRBJ1-2, with D tentatively TRBD1 (6 bases). The V and J ends lost 3 bases and 5 bases respectively, with 10 bases between them. This CDR3 is built from 13 residues. CDR3 coding DNA: TGTGCCAGCAGTTTCGGGGGGCGGTATGGCTACACCTTC. Translating gives CASSFGGRYGYTF.

CDR3 coding DNA: TGTGCCAGCAGCTTAACTCCGGGGAGATCAGATACGCAGTATTTT. It yields the protein CASSLTPGRSDTQYF. The genes are TRBV7-3 and TRBJ2-3, with TRBD2 as a possible D gene (5 bases). Germline loops: CDR1 SGHTA, CDR2 FQGTGA. The CDR3 covers 15 residues. Deletions cut 0 bases from V and 4 bases from J, with 11 bases between.

V gene TRBV5-1 combines with J gene TRBJ2-3, with TRBD2 identical over 11 bases. CDR1 and CDR2 (germline): SGHRS, YFSETQ. Trimming removed 7 bases from V and 6 bases from J; junction bases left unmatched: 7. This CDR3 is built from 14 residues. CDR3 sequence (DNA): TGCGCCAGCTCCTTAGCGGGAGGGTCTGATACGCAGTATTTT. This sequence encodes CASSLAGGSDTQYF.

DNA for the CDR3: TGTGCCAGCAGCGTAGGGACAGATCCTCGAGACCAGCCCCAGCATTTT. Translation gives CASSVGTDPRDQPQHF. The genes are TRBV5-5 and TRBJ1-5; TRBD1 matches 7 bases. V trimming: 4 bases; J trimming: 7 bases; junction bases outside the gene matches: 14. CDR1 is SGHKS and CDR2 is YYEKEE in the germline V gene (reference sequence). The CDR3 runs to 16 residues.

The V call is TRBV7-3, the J call TRBJ1-1, with a weak D call TRBD1 (6 bases). V was cut by 2 bases and J by 1 base, with 8 bases left in between. CDR1 and CDR2 (germline): SGHTA, FQGTGA. This CDR3 has 14 residues. Here the CDR3 DNA reads TGTGCCAGCAGCTTACTGGGACAGAACACTGAAGCTTTCTTT. It translates to CASSLLGQNTEAFF. Filled out from reference TRBV7-3 and TRBJ1-1, the complete variable domain reads GAGVSQTPSNKVTEKGKYVELRCDPISGHTALYWYRQSLGQGPEFLIYFQGTGAADDSGLPNDRFFAVRPEGSVSTLKIQRTERGDSAVYLCASSLLGQNTEAFFGQGTRLTVV.

V and J are TRBV3-1 (or the pseudogene TRBV3-2) and TRBJ2-1, with 7 nucleotides matching TRBD2. Per the germline V gene, CDR1 is LGHDT and CDR2 is YNNKEL (reference sequence). With 5 bases clipped from V and 4 bases from J, the junction kept 11 bases outside the gene matches. CDR3 length: 16 amino acids. CDR3 loop: CASSAFASGRYNEQFF. CDR3 sequence (DNA): TGTGCCAGCAGCGCGTTCGCTAGCGGACGGTACAATGAGCAGTTCTTC.

V and J are TRBV14 and TRBJ2-3, with D unresolved. The germline CDR1 and CDR2 sequences are SGHDN and FVKESK. CDR3 length: 13 amino acids. Trimming took 0 bases from V and 6 from J, leaving 7 bases between them. For the CDR3, the DNA is TGTGCCAGCAGCCAAGACTTCGGGGATACGCAGTATTTT. It translates to CASSQDFGDTQYF.

On this clone: The sample holds other DNA sequences that translate to the same CDR3. The V and J genes are TRBV5-1 and TRBJ2-5, with TRBD2 matching over 10 bases. The CDR3 spans 15 residues. Germline-derived CDR1 and CDR2 are SGHRS and YFSETQ. V gave up 0 bases and J gave up 2 bases; unmatched junction bases: 1. This chain's CDR3 is CASSLVLAGQETQYF. In DNA form, the CDR3 reads TGCGCCAGCAGCTTGGTACTAGCGGGGCAAGAGACCCAGTACTTC.

The rearrangement links TRBV11-3 to TRBJ2-1; tentatively, D is TRBD2 (6 bases). Germline assignment: CDR1 SGHNT and CDR2 YENEEA. This CDR3 contains 19 residues. Trimming stripped 5 bases from V and 0 bases from J, with 23 bases between. The CDR3 DNA reads as TGTGCCAGCAGCCCACGGTCTCTAGCGTCCTTAAGCTCCTACAATGAGCAGTTCTTC. It encodes CASSPRSLASLSSYNEQFF.

The genes are TRBV6-6 and TRBJ1-5, with TRBD1 identical over 11 bases. This CDR3 spans 17 amino acids. Germline lookup yields CDR1 MNHNY and CDR2 SVGAGI (reference sequence). Trimming removed 5 bases from V and 5 bases from J; junction bases left unmatched: 11. CDR3 protein: CASSPLRTGGFDQPQHF. The CDR3 DNA follows: TGTGCCAGCAGTCCTCTGAGGACAGGGGGCTTTGATCAGCCCCAGCATTTT.

V gene TRBV5-4 combines with J gene TRBJ1-1; D call uncertain. The CDR3 contains 13 residues. CDR1 and CDR2 (germline): SGHNT, YYREEE (reference sequence). V lost 0 bases and J lost 4, with 7 bases in between. The CDR3 loop is CASSLAGVTEAFF. DNA of the CDR3: TGTGCCAGCAGCTTGGCTGGAGTCACTGAAGCTTTCTTT. Variable domain in full (rest from reference TRBV5-4 and TRBJ1-1): ETGVTQSPTHLIKTRGQQVTLRCSSQSGHNTVSWYQQALGQGPQFIFQYYREEENGRGNFPPRFSGLQFPNYSSELNVNALELDDSALYLCASSLAGVTEAFFGQGTRLTVV.

This chain joins TRBV2 and TRBJ2-1; 8 positions match TRBD2. Unmatched junction bases numbered 5, after V lost 4 bases and J lost 3 bases. The CDR3 consists of 15 residues. Germline CDR1 and CDR2: SNHLY and FYNNEI. In DNA form, the CDR3 reads TGTGCCAGCAGTGTTGGGACTAGGATCTACAATGAGCAGTTCTTC. Its protein is CASSVGTRIYNEQFF.

V is TRBV9 and J is TRBJ2-1, with 9 positions matching TRBD2. This CDR3 is built from 18 residues. After removal of 4 bases from V and 1 base from J, the junction contained 12 bases not matched to a gene. Germline CDR1 is SGDLS and CDR2 is YYNGEE. The DNA for the CDR3 is TGTGCCAGCAGCCCCCGCCTAGCGGGGCCTTCATCCTACAATGAGCAGTTCTTC. Its translation: CASSPRLAGPSSYNEQFF.

The chain uses TRBV27 and TRBJ1-4; 9 nucleotides line up with TRBD1. The CDR3 is made up of 15 amino acids. CDR1 MNHEY and CDR2 SMNVEV come from the germline V gene (reference sequence). J lost 6 bases, V lost 10 bases, and 12 bases had no gene match. For the CDR3, the DNA is TGTGCCACCGGAGGGACAGGGCTCCCTTATGAAAAACTGTTTTTT. This sequence encodes CATGGTGLPYEKLFF.

This clone was observed once. The gene calls are TRBV7-9 and TRBJ2-3, with 10 bases matching TRBD2. The CDR3 length is 15 residues. The V segment lost 5 bases and the J segment 7 bases; nucleotides outside the gene matches: 9. CDR1 is SEHNR, CDR2 FQNEAQ, per germline (reference sequence). CDR3 in amino acids: CASSTRAGGPYTQYF. The CDR3 DNA reads TGTGCCAGCAGCACCCGAGCGGGAGGGCCATATACGCAGTATTTT.

CDR3 region: CASSYSAGGQYF. The CDR3 DNA sequence: TGTGCCAGCAGTTACTCAGCGGGAGGGCAGTACTTC. The chain employs TRBV6-2 or TRBV6-3 and TRBJ2-7, with 9 bases lining up with TRBD2. The CDR3 extends over 12 amino acids. Unmatched junction bases numbered 0, after V lost 0 bases and J lost 9 bases. From germline, CDR1 is MNHEY and CDR2 SVGEGT.

The chain is built from TRBV7-2 and TRBJ2-3; the match to TRBD2 covers 10 bases. J gave up 4 bases and V 7 bases, and 11 bases lay outside the gene matches. Germline-derived CDR1 and CDR2 are SGHTA and FQGNSA. The CDR3 extends over 16 amino acids. The CDR3 reads CASIQSGRARADTQYF. CDR3 DNA: TGTGCCAGCATCCAGAGCGGGAGGGCCCGCGCAGATACGCAGTATTTT.

The chain links TRBV7-3 to TRBJ2-3; 9 nucleotides agree with TRBD2. Germline values: CDR1 SGHTA, CDR2 FQGTGA. The trim removed 5 bases at V and 2 bases at J, leaving 11 bases unmatched. CDR3 size: 17 residues. This chain's CDR3 is CASSPFRRGGYTDTQYF. The CDR3 nucleotides are TGTGCCAGCAGCCCGTTTCGGCGGGGGGGATACACAGATACGCAGTATTTT.

This chain uses TRBV3-1 (or the pseudogene TRBV3-2) with TRBJ2-7, with a possible D match to TRBD2 (6 bases). Germline lookup yields CDR1 LGHDT and CDR2 YNNKEL (reference sequence). The V gene lost 0 bases and the J gene lost 2 bases, with 14 bases spanning the gap. The CDR3 is 16 amino acids. CDR3 in DNA: TGTGCCAGCAGCCAAGATTTCCCGGGAGTCGCCTACGAGCAGTACTTC. It encodes CASSQDFPGVAYEQYF.

The gene calls are TRBV2 and TRBJ2-2; 7 bases are shared with TRBD1. The CDR3 runs to 13 residues. J was trimmed by 5 bases and V by 11 bases; bases with no gene match: 8. Germline V lookup: CDR1 SNHLY, CDR2 FYNNEI. The CDR3: CAAARGRTGELFF. CDR3 DNA: TGTGCCGCAGCGAGGGGGCGGACCGGGGAGCTGTTTTTT.

Only a few counts were recorded for this clone. The chain couples TRBV27 to TRBJ1-1; 10 bases agree with TRBD1. Trimming took 4 bases from V and 1 from J; bases not matched to a gene: 6. Germline CDR1 is MNHEY and CDR2 is SMNVEV (reference sequence). This CDR3 spans 16 amino acids. CDR3 sequence: CASSSRDRGKNTEAFF. CDR3 in DNA: TGTGCCAGCAGTTCCCGGGACAGGGGTAAGAACACTGAAGCTTTCTTT.

A remark on this clone: Sequence at one end of the junction differs from germline and may be a read error. The chain carries TRBV18 and TRBJ2-7; tentatively, D is TRBD2 (5 bases). The CDR3 loop spans 16 amino acids. Germline values: CDR1 KGHSH, CDR2 LQKENI. The CDR3 is CASSPKRKDASHEQYF. CDR3 nucleotides: TGTGCCAGCTCACCAAAGCGGAAGGACGCCTCCCACGAGCAGTACTTC.

The rearrangement links TRBV15 to TRBJ2-3, with a possible D match to TRBD1 (6 bases). The CDR3 covers 16 residues. Trimming took off 5 bases at V and 2 bases at J, with 17 bases between the two ends. Germline assignment: CDR1 LNHNV and CDR2 YYDKDF (reference sequence). The CDR3 DNA sequence: TGTGCCACCAGCCCCTTGGACAGAACCGACACAGATACGCAGTATTTT. Protein sequence: CATSPLDRTDTDTQYF.

The chain recombines TRBV5-1 with TRBJ1-1, with D unclear. Between the trimmed V and J ends, which lost 1 base and 1 base, there was a span of 8 bases. The CDR3 has 14 amino acids. The germline gives CDR1 SGHRS, CDR2 YFSETQ. CDR3 sequence: CASSLLPGNTEAFF. The CDR3, as DNA: TGCGCCAGCAGCTTGTTGCCAGGGAACACTGAAGCTTTCTTT.

The chain carries TRBV27 and TRBJ1-6, with unresolved D. The CDR3 is 13 amino acids. Germline values: CDR1 MNHEY, CDR2 SMNVEV (reference sequence). Trimming stripped 5 bases from V and 7 bases from J, with 9 bases between. The CDR3 DNA follows: TGTGCCAGCAGTCTCGGAGGCAATTCACCCCTCCACTTT. This encodes CASSLGGNSPLHF.

This clone was seen only a few times. V and J are TRBV6-1 and TRBJ1-4; D is unresolved. The CDR3 covers 15 residues. V was shortened by 3 bases and J by 5 bases, with 13 bases between the two germline ends. Germline values: CDR1 MNHNS, CDR2 SASEGT. Written as DNA, the CDR3 is TGTGCCAGCAGTGACGGCGGGCCCCCGAATGAAAAACTGTTTTTT. This gives the protein CASSDGGPPNEKLFF.

The chain recombines TRBV5-4 with TRBJ2-7, with TRBD1 identical over 8 bases. Trimming removed 1 base from V and 0 bases from J; junction bases left unmatched: 6. Germline CDR1 is SGHNT and CDR2 is YYREEE (reference sequence). The CDR3 is made up of 16 amino acids. CDR3 bases: TGTGCCAGCAGCTTGAGTGGGACAGGAAACTCCTACGAGCAGTACTTC. Translating gives CASSLSGTGNSYEQYF.